This T cell receptor beta chain emerged from a study of a mutant IDH1 vaccine in newly diagnosed glioma. This CDR3 is built from 14 residues. V was pared by 0 bases and J by 6 bases, with 11 bases between. Germline V gene sequence: CDR1 LGHNA, CDR2 YSLEER. Time point of the sample: baseline, week 1 (first vaccination visit). Treatment described: pre-vaccination baseline after standard-of-care therapy. Donor diagnoses consisted of new WHO grade 3 or 4 IDH1-mutant, ATRX-lost astrocytomas. Here immunoSEQ multiplex PCR was the method, and the copy in TCRdb shows in-frame clones only, minus some. Of tens of thousands of clones in the sample, around four fifths were seen once.

The TCR was taken from a woman aged 45-65 years with glioma. Sequencing used PBMCs, obtained from a glioma patient treated with radiotherapy, temozolomide or both. The chain combines TRBV4-3 with TRBJ1-1, with a possible D match to TRBD1 (6 bases). The CDR3 is CASSQEGGRSEAFF. As DNA, the CDR3 is TGCGCCAGCAGCCAAGAGGGGGGCCGGTCTGAAGCTTTCTTT.